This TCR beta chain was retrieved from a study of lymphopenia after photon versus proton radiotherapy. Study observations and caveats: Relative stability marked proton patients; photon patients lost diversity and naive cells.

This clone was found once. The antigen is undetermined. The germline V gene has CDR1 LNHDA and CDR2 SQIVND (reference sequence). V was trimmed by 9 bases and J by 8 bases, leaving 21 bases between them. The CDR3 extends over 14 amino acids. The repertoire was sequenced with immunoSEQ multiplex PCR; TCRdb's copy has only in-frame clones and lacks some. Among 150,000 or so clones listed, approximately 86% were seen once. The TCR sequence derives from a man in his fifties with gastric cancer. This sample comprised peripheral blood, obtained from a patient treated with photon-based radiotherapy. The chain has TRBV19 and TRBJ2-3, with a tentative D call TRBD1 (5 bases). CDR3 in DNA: TGTGCCAGCACCCCCGCAGGGAAAATAGTTACGCAGTATTTT. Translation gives CASTPAGKIVTQYF.